This T cell receptor beta chain is from a study of blood T cell repertoires in COVID-19. For the study at large: COVID-19 samples from acute and convalescent phases originated in the United States, Italy and Spain. PBMCs, B-cell-depleted T cells, or T cells were the source of the cDNA or gDNA that made up the material.

In the study's own analysis: Amplified reference gene primers provided the basis for estimating nucleated cell counts. Clones were sequenced by immunoSEQ multiplex PCR, and TCRdb holds only the in-frame ones, with some missing. Clonal size and the V and J genes are those of that table, whereas D and trimming came from the DNA. The table lists roughly 150,000 clones, around 74% of them singletons. Between the trimmed V and J ends, which lost 5 bases and 7 bases, there was a span of 12 bases. The CDR3 contains 13 residues. CDR1 is MNHEY, CDR2 SMNVEV, per germline (reference sequence). The sequence derives from a man between 65 and 79 years old with acute or convalescent COVID-19. The sample was peripheral blood. The chain joins TRBV27 to TRBJ1-5; D remains ambiguous. Here the CDR3 reads CASSLEFGQPQHF. The CDR3 coding sequence is TGTGCCAGCAGTCTGGAGTTCGGGCAGCCCCAGCATTTT.